This entry lists 10 T cell receptor beta chains sequenced from one sample in a study of blood T cell repertoires in COVID-19. Generated by immunoSEQ multiplex PCR, the TCRdb table keeps only in-frame clones and is missing some. The data contain 45,000 to 55,000 clones, 90% of them singletons. The sample taken for sequencing was peripheral blood. These receptor sequences come from a human donor in a cohort sampled during active COVID-19.

This clone was seen a few times. This sequence joins TRBV6-5 and TRBJ2-2, with a weak D call TRBD2 (5 bases). The CDR3 is 15 residues long. Trimming took off 2 bases at V and 5 bases at J, with 12 bases between the two ends. Germline V gene lookup returns CDR1 MNHEY and CDR2 SVGAGI. The DNA for the CDR3 is TGTGCCAGCAGTTACCTCCCCGGCGGGACCGGGGAGCTGTTTTTT. It is translated as CASSYLPGGTGELFF.

The gene calls are TRBV4-1 and TRBJ1-5; D gene unclear. V lost 0 bases to trimming and J lost 4 bases, with 13 bases between them. The germline gives CDR1 MGHRA, CDR2 YSYEKL. The CDR3 loop spans 16 amino acids. This CDR3 reads CASSQDLTAYNQPQHF. The CDR3 DNA reads as TGCGCCAGCAGCCAAGATCTGACTGCGTATAATCAGCCCCAGCATTTT.

This chain connects TRBV28 to TRBJ2-2; a possible D gene is TRBD2 (6 bases). Trimming shortened V by 0 bases and J by 4 bases, and 6 bases separated the two germline ends. This CDR3 comprises 14 residues. The germline CDR1 and CDR2 sequences are MDHEN and SYDVKM. CDR3 DNA sequence: TGTGCCAGCAGTTTATGGGAGGGCACCGGGGAGCTGTTTTTT. This translates into CASSLWEGTGELFF.

CDR3: CVLVTSRRKQYF. The CDR3, as DNA: TGTGTCCTAGTAACTAGCCGTCGGAAGCAGTACTTC. The J gene is TRBJ2-7, the V gene TRBV30; possible D gene TRBD2, 6 bases. CDR3 length equals 12 residues. The germline CDR1 and CDR2 sequences are GTSNPN and SVGIG (reference sequence).

The V gene is TRBV3-1 (or the pseudogene TRBV3-2), the J gene TRBJ2-7, with D possibly being TRBD2 (5 bases). The CDR3 has 12 residues. CDR1 LGHDT and CDR2 YNNKEL come from the germline V gene (reference sequence). With 5 bases removed from V and 4 bases from J, the gap between germline ends came to 9 bases. DNA for the CDR3: TGTGCCAGCAGCGACACGGGGTACGAGCAGTACTTC. Protein product: CASSDTGYEQYF.

V and J are TRBV28 and TRBJ1-1; 10 bases are shared with TRBD1. Germline values: CDR1 MDHEN, CDR2 SYDVKM. Trimming at V came to 3 bases and at J to 5 bases, leaving 6 bases not matched to a gene. This CDR3 comprises 15 residues. CDR3 sequence (DNA): TGTGCCAGCAGTTTCACGACAGGGGGCTTTACTGAAGCTTTCTTT. This encodes CASSFTTGGFTEAFF.

The V call is TRBV28, the J call TRBJ1-6, with TRBD1 as a possible D gene (6 bases). Germline CDR1 is MDHEN and CDR2 is SYDVKM. CDR3 size: 15 residues. Trimming removed 6 bases from V and 9 bases from J, with 18 bases in between. In nucleotides, the CDR3 is TGTGCCAGCAGCTCAACCGGGACACTTGGTTCACCCCTCCACTTT. Amino acids: CASSSTGTLGSPLHF.

The chain recombines TRBV2 with TRBJ1-4, with 10 bases that match TRBD1. Trimming took 10 bases from V and 8 from J; bases not matched to a gene: 7. Germline-derived CDR1 and CDR2 are SNHLY and FYNNEI. The CDR3 is 13 residues long. The CDR3 coding sequence is TGTGCCACCAGGACAGGGGGTAGAGAAAAACTGTTTTTT. Translating gives CATRTGGREKLFF.

As concerns this clone: Other DNA sequences of this sample code for an identical CDR3. The chain uses TRBV5-1 and TRBJ1-2; tentatively, D is TRBD1 (6 bases). Germline assignment: CDR1 SGHRS and CDR2 YFSETQ. V was trimmed by 2 bases and J by 4 bases, leaving 9 bases between them. The CDR3 is 13 amino acids. The CDR3 coding sequence is TGCGCCAGCAGCTTAGGACAGAGCTATGGCTACACCTTC. This encodes CASSLGQSYGYTF.

The chain links TRBV9 to TRBJ1-1; weak D call: TRBD1 (5 bases). The CDR3 has 16 amino acids. Trimming took 0 bases from V and 0 from J, leaving 12 bases between them. Germline V CDR1 and CDR2: SGDLS, YYNGEE. The CDR3 is CASSVEVGGMNTEAFF. The CDR3 DNA reads as TGTGCCAGCAGCGTAGAGGTGGGGGGTATGAACACTGAAGCTTTCTTT.